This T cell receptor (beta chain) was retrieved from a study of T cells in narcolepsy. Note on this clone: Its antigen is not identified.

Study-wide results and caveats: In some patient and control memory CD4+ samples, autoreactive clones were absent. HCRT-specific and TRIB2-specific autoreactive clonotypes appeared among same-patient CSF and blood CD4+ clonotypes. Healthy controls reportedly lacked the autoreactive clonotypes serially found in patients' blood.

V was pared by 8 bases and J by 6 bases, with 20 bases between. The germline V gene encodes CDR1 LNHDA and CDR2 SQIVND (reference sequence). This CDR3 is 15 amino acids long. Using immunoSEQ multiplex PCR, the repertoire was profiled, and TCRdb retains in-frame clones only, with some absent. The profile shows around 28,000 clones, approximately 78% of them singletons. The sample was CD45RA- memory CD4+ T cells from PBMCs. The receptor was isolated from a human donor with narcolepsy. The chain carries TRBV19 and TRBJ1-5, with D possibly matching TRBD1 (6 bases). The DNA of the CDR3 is TGTGCCAGTTCCAGCGGGCGGGGGCAGGGTCAGCCCCAGCATTTT. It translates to CASSSGRGQGQPQHF.